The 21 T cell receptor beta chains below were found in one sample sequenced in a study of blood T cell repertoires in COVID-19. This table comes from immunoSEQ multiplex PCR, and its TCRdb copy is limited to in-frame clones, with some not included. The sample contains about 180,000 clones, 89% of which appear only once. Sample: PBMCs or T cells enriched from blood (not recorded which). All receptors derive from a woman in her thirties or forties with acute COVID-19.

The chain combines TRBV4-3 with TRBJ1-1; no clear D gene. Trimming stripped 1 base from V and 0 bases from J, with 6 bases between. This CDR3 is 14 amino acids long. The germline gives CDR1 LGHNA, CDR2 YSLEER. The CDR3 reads CASSQGRVNTEAFF. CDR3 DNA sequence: TGCGCCAGCAGCCAAGGACGGGTGAACACTGAAGCTTTCTTT.

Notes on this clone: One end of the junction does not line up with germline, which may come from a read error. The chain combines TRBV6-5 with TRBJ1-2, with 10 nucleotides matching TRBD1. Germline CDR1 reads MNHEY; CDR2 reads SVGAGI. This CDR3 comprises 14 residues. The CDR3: CASSGSRQGAASLF. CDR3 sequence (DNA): TGTGCCAGCAGCGGGAGTAGACAGGGGGCGGCGAGTTTGTTC.

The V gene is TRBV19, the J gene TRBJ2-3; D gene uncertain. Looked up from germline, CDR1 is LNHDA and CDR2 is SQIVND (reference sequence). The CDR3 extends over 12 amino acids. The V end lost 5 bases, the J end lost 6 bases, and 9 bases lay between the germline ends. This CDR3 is CASSRSSDTQYF. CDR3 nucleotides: TGTGCCAGTAGTCGTTCCTCGGATACGCAGTATTTT.

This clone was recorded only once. The CDR3 nucleotides are TGTGCCAGCAAAGGAGGTCGGCGCAAAAGGCAGTTCTTC. As protein: CASKGGRRKRQFF. The chain couples TRBV7-3 to TRBJ2-1; TRBD2 might be the D (5 bases). The ends were cut back, 7 bases at V and 12 bases at J, with 19 bases in the middle. The CDR3 runs 13 residues. CDR1 is SGHTA and CDR2 is FQGTGA in the germline V gene.

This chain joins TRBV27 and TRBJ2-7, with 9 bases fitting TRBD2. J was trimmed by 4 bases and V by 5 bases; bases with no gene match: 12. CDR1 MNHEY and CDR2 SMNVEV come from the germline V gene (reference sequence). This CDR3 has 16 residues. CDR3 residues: CASSTLNSGGAYEQYF. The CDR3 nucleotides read TGTGCCAGCAGTACGCTCAATAGCGGGGGCGCGTACGAGCAGTACTTC.

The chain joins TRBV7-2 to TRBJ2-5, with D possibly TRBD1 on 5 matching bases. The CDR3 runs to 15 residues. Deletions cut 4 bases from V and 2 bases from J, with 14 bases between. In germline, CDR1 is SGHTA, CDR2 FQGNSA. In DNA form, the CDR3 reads TGTGCCAGCAGCTCCTGGTCACAGGTTCAAGAGACCCAGTACTTC. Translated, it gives CASSSWSQVQETQYF.

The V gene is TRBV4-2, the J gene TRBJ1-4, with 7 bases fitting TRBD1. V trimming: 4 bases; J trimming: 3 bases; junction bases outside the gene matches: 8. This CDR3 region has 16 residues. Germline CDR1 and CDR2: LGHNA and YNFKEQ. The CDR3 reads CASSRTGDLANEKLFF. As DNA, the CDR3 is TGTGCCAGCAGCCGAACAGGGGATTTGGCTAATGAAAAACTGTTTTTT.

CDR3 coding DNA: TGCAGTGCTAGTACCCCCGGGGGGACGATCACAGATACGCAGTATTTT. As protein: CSASTPGGTITDTQYF. V is TRBV20-1 and J is TRBJ2-3, with 7 bases lining up with TRBD2. Germline V lookup: CDR1 DFQATT, CDR2 SNEGSKA (reference sequence). This CDR3 comprises 16 residues. The ends lost 3 bases at V and 2 bases at J; junction bases unmatched: 11.

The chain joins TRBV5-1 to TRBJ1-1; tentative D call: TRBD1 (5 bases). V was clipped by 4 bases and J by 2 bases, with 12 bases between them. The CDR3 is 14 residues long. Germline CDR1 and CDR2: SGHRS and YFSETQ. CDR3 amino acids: CASSLQGHNTEAFF. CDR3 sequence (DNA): TGCGCCAGCAGCCTTCAGGGCCACAACACTGAAGCTTTCTTT.

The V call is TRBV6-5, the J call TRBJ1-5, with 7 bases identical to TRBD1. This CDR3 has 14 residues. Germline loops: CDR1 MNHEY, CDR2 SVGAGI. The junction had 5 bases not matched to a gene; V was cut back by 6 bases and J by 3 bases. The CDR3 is CASSRDSYNQPQHF. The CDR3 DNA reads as TGTGCCAGCAGCCGGGACAGCTACAATCAGCCCCAGCATTTT.

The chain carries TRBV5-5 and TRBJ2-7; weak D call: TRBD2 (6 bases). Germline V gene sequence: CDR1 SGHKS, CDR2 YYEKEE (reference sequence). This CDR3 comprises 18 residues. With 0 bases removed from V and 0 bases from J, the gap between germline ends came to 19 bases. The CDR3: CASSLDSRSLAFSYEQYF. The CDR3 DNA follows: TGTGCCAGCAGCTTGGATTCACGCTCGCTAGCGTTCTCCTACGAGCAGTACTTC.

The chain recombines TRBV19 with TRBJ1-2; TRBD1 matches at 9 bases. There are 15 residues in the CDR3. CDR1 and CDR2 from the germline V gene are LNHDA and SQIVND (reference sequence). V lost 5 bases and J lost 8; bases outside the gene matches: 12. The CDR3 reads CASSPSTGGAEGYTF. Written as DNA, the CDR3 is TGTGCCAGTAGTCCCTCAACAGGGGGCGCAGAAGGCTACACCTTC.

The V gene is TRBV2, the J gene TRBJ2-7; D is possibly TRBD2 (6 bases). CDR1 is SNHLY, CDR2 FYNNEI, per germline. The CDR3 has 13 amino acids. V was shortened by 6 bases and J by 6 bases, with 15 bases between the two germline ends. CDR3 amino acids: CASRRLVTSEQYF. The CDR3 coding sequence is TGTGCCAGCAGGAGACTAGTTACGTCCGAGCAGTACTTC.

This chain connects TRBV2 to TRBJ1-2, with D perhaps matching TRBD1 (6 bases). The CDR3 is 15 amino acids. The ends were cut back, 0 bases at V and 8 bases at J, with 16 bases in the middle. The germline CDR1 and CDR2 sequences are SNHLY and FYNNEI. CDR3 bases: TGTGCCAGCAGTGAAGCCACCTCGGGGGGCAGAGGCTACACCTTC. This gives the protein CASSEATSGGRGYTF.

This CDR3 is CAWSVLATNEKLFF. The CDR3 region has the DNA TGTGCCTGGAGTGTCCTAGCAACTAATGAAAAACTGTTTTTT. V gene TRBV30 combines with J gene TRBJ1-4, with D hard to call. The CDR3 has 14 amino acids. Trimming removed 0 bases from V and 0 bases from J, with 5 bases in between. Germline V gene sequence: CDR1 GTSNPN, CDR2 SVGIG (reference sequence).

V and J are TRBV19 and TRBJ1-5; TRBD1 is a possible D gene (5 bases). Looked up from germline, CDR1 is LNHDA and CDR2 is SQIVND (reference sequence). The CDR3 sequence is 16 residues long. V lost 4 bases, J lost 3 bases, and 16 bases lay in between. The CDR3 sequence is CASSSTPGILNQPQHF. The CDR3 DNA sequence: TGTGCCAGTAGTAGTACACCAGGGATCCTCAATCAGCCCCAGCATTTT.

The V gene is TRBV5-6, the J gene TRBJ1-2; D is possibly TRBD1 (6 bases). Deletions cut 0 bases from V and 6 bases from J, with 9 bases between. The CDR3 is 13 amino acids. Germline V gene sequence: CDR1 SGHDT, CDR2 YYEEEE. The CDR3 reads CASSLAGVHGYTF. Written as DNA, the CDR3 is TGTGCCAGCAGCTTGGCAGGGGTCCATGGCTACACCTTC. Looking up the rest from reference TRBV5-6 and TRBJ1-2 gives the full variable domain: DAGVTQSPTHLIKTRGQQVTLRCSPKSGHDTVSWYQQALGQGPQFIFQYYEEEERQRGNFPDRFSGHQFPNYSSELNVNALLLGDSALYLCASSLAGVHGYTFGSGTRLTVV.

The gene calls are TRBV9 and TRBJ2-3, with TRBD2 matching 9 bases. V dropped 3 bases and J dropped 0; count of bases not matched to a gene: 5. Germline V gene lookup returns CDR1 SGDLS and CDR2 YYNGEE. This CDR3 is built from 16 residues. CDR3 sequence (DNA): TGTGCCAGCAGCGAACAAGCGGGGGGTAGCACAGATACGCAGTATTTT. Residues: CASSEQAGGSTDTQYF.

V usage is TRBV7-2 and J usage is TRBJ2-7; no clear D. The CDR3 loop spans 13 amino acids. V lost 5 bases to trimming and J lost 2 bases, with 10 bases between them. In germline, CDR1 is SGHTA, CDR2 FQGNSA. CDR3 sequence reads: CASSLRAPYEQYF. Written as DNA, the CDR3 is TGTGCCAGCAGCCTGAGAGCCCCCTACGAGCAGTACTTC.

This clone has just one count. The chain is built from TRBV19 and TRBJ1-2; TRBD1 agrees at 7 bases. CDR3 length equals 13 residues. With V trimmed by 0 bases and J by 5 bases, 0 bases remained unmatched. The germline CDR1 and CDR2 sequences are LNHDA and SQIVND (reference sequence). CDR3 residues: CASSIEQGYGYTF. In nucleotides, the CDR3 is TGTGCCAGTAGTATAGAACAGGGGTATGGCTACACCTTC.

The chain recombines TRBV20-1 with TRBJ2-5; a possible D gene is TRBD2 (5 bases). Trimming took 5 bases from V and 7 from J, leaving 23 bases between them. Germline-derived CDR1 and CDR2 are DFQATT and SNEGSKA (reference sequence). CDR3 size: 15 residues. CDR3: CSAGGGSAKAGTQYF. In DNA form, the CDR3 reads TGCAGTGCTGGTGGTGGGAGTGCTAAGGCCGGGACCCAGTACTTC.